This T cell receptor (beta chain) was profiled in a study of cytomegalovirus exposure and HLA in healthy donors. Turning to the study itself: Most genotyped donors, 75% to 85% of 300 to 400, had Caucasian-associated genetic ancestry.

A word on this clone: Its antigen is as yet unknown.

Study conclusions and caveats: What a later analysis reportedly showed was that an Asian-associated ancestry cluster had fewer N-insertions than the approximately 700-donor mean. Overall, roughly 150 TCR beta chains were annotated as cytomegalovirus-associated. Reported results showed that the classifier diagnosed cytomegalovirus status with high specificity and sensitivity.

The PCR was carried out with 60 Vbeta primers and 13 Jbeta primers. Using immunoSEQ multiplex PCR, the repertoire was profiled, and TCRdb retains in-frame clones only, with some absent. Of 80,000 to 100,000 clones listed, 80% are singletons. V dropped 7 bases and J dropped 5 bases, with 21 bases sitting between them. The germline V gene has CDR1 MNHNS and CDR2 SASEGT. The CDR3 has 15 residues. The clonotype was recovered from a young man in good health and CMV-seronegative. This chain uses TRBV6-1 with TRBJ2-7, with D unclear. The sequenced sample was PBMCs. The CDR3 is CASTYFPEIMDEQYF. In DNA, the CDR3 is TGTGCCAGCACCTATTTCCCGGAGATTATGGACGAGCAGTACTTC.